Following are 11 T cell receptor beta chains from one sample sequenced in a study of blood T cells in healthy people across ages. A second roughly 6 to 12 cycle PCR used barcoded and J-beta primers. A single record per CDR3 protein comes from TCRdb applying MiXCR to the 5' RACE reads. Here the sample spans more than 650,000 distinct CDR3 sequences, approximately 24% being singletons. The data also belong to a second study, concerning T cells of mothers and their children.

Specimen: blood. These receptors originate from a boy aged 5-17 years in good health.

This clonotype was seen only a few times. This chain connects TRBV10-3 to TRBJ2-7; the D gene is possibly TRBD2 (5 bases). This CDR3 contains 16 residues. Germline-derived CDR1 and CDR2 are ENHRY and SYGVKD. With 0 bases removed from V and 7 bases from J, the gap between germline ends came to 19 bases. CDR3 protein: CAISESLTLSGYEQYF. CDR3 DNA sequence: TGTGCCATCAGTGAGTCGCTGACTCTCTCGGGGTATGAGCAGTACTTC.

The rearrangement links TRBV28 to TRBJ1-4; D is perhaps TRBD1 (5 bases). The CDR3 is made up of 14 amino acids. Deletions cut 6 bases from V and 5 bases from J, with 13 bases between. Germline V lookup: CDR1 MDHEN, CDR2 SYDVKM. In DNA, the CDR3 is TGTGCCAGCAGCACTGGGGCTGGGAATGAAAAACTGTTTTTT. This encodes CASSTGAGNEKLFF.

This clonotype was observed a few times. The chain links TRBV14 to TRBJ2-4, with D possibly being TRBD1 (6 bases). The CDR3 runs 14 residues. Germline-derived CDR1 and CDR2 are SGHDN and FVKESK. Trimming pared 2 bases from V and 3 bases from J, leaving 8 bases between. CDR3 protein: CASSQWGLKNIQYF. The CDR3 DNA reads as TGTGCCAGCAGCCAATGGGGGCTCAAAAACATTCAGTACTTC.

This clonotype turned up a few times. The chain has TRBV9 and TRBJ2-1; D ambiguous. V was shortened by 0 bases and J by 0 bases, with 13 bases between the two germline ends. Germline V gene data show CDR1 as SGDLS and CDR2 as YYNGEE. This CDR3 has 17 residues. CDR3: CASSVEVQPSSYNEQFF. CDR3 bases: TGTGCCAGCAGCGTAGAGGTGCAGCCCAGCTCCTACAATGAGCAGTTCTTC.

This clonotype was found a few times. V is TRBV7-2 and J is TRBJ2-5; 8 positions match TRBD2. This CDR3 has 15 residues. Germline V gene sequence: CDR1 SGHTA, CDR2 FQGNSA. J lost 5 bases, V lost 1 base, and 6 bases had no gene match. The CDR3 DNA reads as TGTGCCAGCAGCTTAGGGCGGGGGGCCGTGGAGACCCAGTACTTC. Translated: CASSLGRGAVETQYF.

V gene TRBV6-2 or TRBV6-3 combines with J gene TRBJ2-2; the D gene is possibly TRBD2 (6 bases). CDR3 length equals 15 residues. Germline V gene sequence: CDR1 MNHEY, CDR2 SVGEGT. Trimming removed 0 bases from V and 5 bases from J, with 10 bases in between. The CDR3 is CASSYSVTSTGELFF. DNA of the CDR3: TGTGCCAGCAGTTACTCAGTGACTAGTACCGGGGAGCTGTTTTTT.

The sample holds a few counts of this clonotype. A read error may account for a junction end that differs from germline. The CDR3 nucleotides are TGTGCCAGCGGCTTATACGCCGGGACTAGCGGGGGCCGGGTATACGAGCAGTACTTC. It encodes CASGLYAGTSGGRVYEQYF. V and J are TRBV7-9 and TRBJ2-5; 14 positions match TRBD2. The J call may be in error: the DNA end matches TRBJ2-7 better. The CDR3 covers 19 residues. CDR1 and CDR2 (germline): SEHNR, FQNEAQ (reference sequence).

The gene calls are TRBV5-5 and TRBJ1-5; a possible D gene is TRBD1 (6 bases). The V and J ends lost 0 bases and 7 bases respectively, with 14 bases between them. This CDR3 is 15 amino acids long. CDR1 and CDR2 (germline): SGHKS, YYEKEE (reference sequence). CDR3 protein: CASSLGGGLGQPQHF. CDR3 nucleotides: TGTGCCAGCAGCTTGGGTGGGGGGCTCGGGCAGCCCCAGCATTTT.

This rearrangement joins TRBV28 to TRBJ1-2; no firm D call. Trimming took off 6 bases at V and 2 bases at J, with 13 bases between the two ends. Germline CDR1 reads MDHEN; CDR2 reads SYDVKM. The CDR3 is 14 residues long. Here the CDR3 reads CASSLTLENYGYTF. The CDR3 nucleotides are TGTGCCAGCAGCTTGACGTTGGAGAACTATGGCTACACCTTC.

This chain connects TRBV5-1 to TRBJ2-5; D may be TRBD2 (5 bases). The germline V and J ends were trimmed by 5 bases and 3 bases, with 14 bases remaining between them. This CDR3 is built from 14 residues. Per germline, CDR1 SGHRS and CDR2 YFSETQ. This CDR3 is CASSRGLREETQYF. The CDR3 nucleotides read TGCGCCAGCAGTCGCGGACTCCGTGAAGAGACCCAGTACTTC.

This clonotype was seen a handful of times. CDR3 DNA sequence: TGTGCCAGCAGCCAAGCTAGCGGGGGGCACCCAGATACGCAGTATTTT. It is translated as CASSQASGGHPDTQYF. J is TRBJ2-3 and V is TRBV3-1; 11 bases are shared with TRBD2. The CDR3 spans 16 residues. Germline V lookup: CDR1 LGHDT, CDR2 YNNKEL (reference sequence). V shed 1 base, J shed 4 bases, and the junction held 4 bases outside the gene matches.